This T cell receptor beta chain was sequenced during a study of T cells in Graves' hyperthyroidism and ophthalmopathy. Whole-study context: Peripheral blood draws took place at initial diagnosis, ahead of any treatment.

This clonotype has only a few counts. Its matching antigen is unknown. Overall study results and limits: Most thyroid clonotypes that were expanded above 0.001 also turned up in blood.

The CDR3 consists of 15 residues. Germline lookup yields CDR1 MDHEN and CDR2 SYDVKM. Trimming at V came to 8 bases and at J to 3 bases, leaving 11 bases not matched to a gene. TCR beta CDR3 regions were amplified from RNA. Researchers ran a first-round RT-PCR on the TCR CDR3 using the HTBI primer set. A single record per CDR3 protein comes from TCRdb applying MiXCR to the multiplex PCR reads. The sample includes about 59,000 distinct CDR3 sequences, about 57% seen only once; the top ten take 2.5% to 4%. The receptor was derived from an older woman with Graves' ophthalmopathy. The material sequenced was blood. The rearrangement joins TRBV28 to TRBJ2-7, with 9 positions matching TRBD1. The CDR3 nucleotides are TGTGCCAGCCTTGGGGGGACAGGGTCTTTCTACGAGCAGTACTTC. Translation gives CASLGGTGSFYEQYF.